This TCR beta chain was captured by sequencing in a study of blood T cell repertoires in COVID-19. Assay used: immunoSEQ multiplex PCR; TCRdb lists only in-frame clones, some missing. The table has roughly 120,000 clones, approximately 85% seen once; the top ten hold about 5.5%. Material: peripheral blood. This TCR came from a woman in her sixties or seventies with COVID-19, enrolled during active disease.

In DNA form, the CDR3 reads TGTGCCAGCAGTCGTTTGTCTGGAGGACAGAGCTCTGGGGCCAACGTCCTGACTTTC. As protein: CASSRLSGGQSSGANVLTF. The chain uses TRBV27 and TRBJ2-6; D perhaps matches TRBD1 (6 bases). The germline CDR1 and CDR2 sequences are MNHEY and SMNVEV (reference sequence). V lost 5 bases and J 0 bases, leaving 20 bases between the germline ends. This CDR3 is built from 19 residues.